This passage covers 9 T cell receptor beta chains from one sample sequenced in a study of graft-versus-host responses after intestinal transplantation. Their cognate antigens are unknown. The data were produced by immunoSEQ multiplex PCR, yet TCRdb's version contains in-frame clones alone and is incomplete. The sample lists tens of thousands of clones; about 91% were seen once. Source: unstimulated CD8+ T cells sorted from spleen or lymph node cells, taken before intestinal transplant. The receptors derive from a human donor who received an intestinal transplant.

The chain's CDR3 is CASSSTLGLAKSSYNEQFF. DNA of the CDR3: TGTGCCAGCAGCTCCACCCTAGGACTAGCTAAAAGCTCCTACAATGAGCAGTTCTTC. The rearrangement links TRBV13 to TRBJ2-1; 8 bases match TRBD2. There are 19 residues in the CDR3. With 4 bases clipped from V and 0 bases from J, the junction kept 14 bases outside the gene matches. The germline CDR1 and CDR2 sequences are PRHDT and FYEKMQ (reference sequence).

The rearrangement joins TRBV7-8 to TRBJ2-5, with 7 nucleotides matching TRBD2. Germline V gene sequence: CDR1 SGHVS, CDR2 FQNEAQ. V was clipped by 7 bases and J by 5 bases; unmatched bases: 7. The CDR3 sequence is 13 residues long. The CDR3 spells CASKGRARETQYF. The CDR3 nucleotides are TGTGCCAGCAAAGGGAGGGCGAGGGAGACCCAGTACTTC. Together with reference TRBV7-8 and TRBJ2-5, the CDR3 gives the full variable domain: GAGVSQSPRYKVAKRGQDVALRCDPISGHVSLFWYQQALGQGPEFLTYFQNEAQLDKSGLPSDRFFAERPEGSVSTLKIQRTQQEDSAVYLCASKGRARETQYFGPGTRLLVL.

DNA of the CDR3: TGTGCCAGCAGCTTAGGCAGGGCTAATACCTACGAGCAGTACTTC. Protein: CASSLGRANTYEQYF. V and J are TRBV11-2 and TRBJ2-7; possibly TRBD1 for D (5 bases). From germline, CDR1 is SGHAT and CDR2 FQNNGV. The CDR3 length is 15 residues. V lost 1 base and J lost 2, with 12 bases in between.

The chain joins TRBV18 to TRBJ2-3; perhaps TRBD2 as D (6 bases). Germline values: CDR1 KGHSH, CDR2 LQKENI. CDR3 length: 17 residues. Trimming cost V 0 bases and J 6 bases, with 19 bases left between them. CDR3 protein: CASSPPGLALLADTQYF. The DNA of the CDR3 is TGTGCCAGCTCACCACCTGGGCTAGCGCTCCTCGCGGATACGCAGTATTTT.

V and J are TRBV11-2 and TRBJ2-5, with TRBD2 matching over 10 bases. From germline, CDR1 is SGHAT and CDR2 FQNNGV. J gave up 11 bases and V 1 base, and 13 bases lay outside the gene matches. CDR3 length: 16 residues. The CDR3 bases are TGTGCCAGCAGCTTAGTCGTAGCGGGAGGACTGTATGAGCAGTACTTC. This gives the protein CASSLVVAGGLYEQYF.

The V call is TRBV12-5, the J call TRBJ1-2; D remains unclear. Germline V gene lookup returns CDR1 LGHNT and CDR2 FRNRAP. This CDR3 has 13 amino acids. Between the trimmed V and J ends, which lost 1 base and 3 bases, there was a span of 6 bases. CDR3 nucleotide sequence: TGTGCTAGTGGTTTGGGGGCTTACTATGGCTACACCTTC. It yields the protein CASGLGAYYGYTF. Full variable domain (rest looked up from reference TRBV12-5 and TRBJ1-2): DARVTQTPRHKVTEMGQEVTMRCQPILGHNTVFWYRQTMMQGLELLAYFRNRAPLDDSGMPKDRFSAEMPDATLATLKIQPSEPRDSAVYFCASGLGAYYGYTFGSGTRLTVV.

The gene calls are TRBV19 and TRBJ2-5, with D maybe TRBD1 (7 bases). CDR3 length equals 16 residues. The V end lost 4 bases, the J end lost 5 bases, and 20 bases lay between the germline ends. In germline, CDR1 is LNHDA, CDR2 SQIVND (reference sequence). The CDR3 bases are TGTGCCAGTAGTAAAGGCAGGGGGGCCCACGAGGAGACCCAGTACTTC. It yields the protein CASSKGRGAHEETQYF.

The CDR3 here is CASSRGEGAGTEAFF. The CDR3 nucleotides are TGCGCCAGCAGCCGAGGGGAGGGCGCAGGCACTGAAGCTTTCTTT. This sequence joins TRBV4-1 and TRBJ1-1; D is perhaps TRBD1 (5 bases). The CDR3 totals 15 residues. V was cut by 4 bases and J by 4 bases, with 16 bases left in between. Germline-derived CDR1 and CDR2 are MGHRA and YSYEKL.

The genes are TRBV6-1 and TRBJ2-7; TRBD2 matches at 7 bases. The CDR3 is 17 residues long. The V and J ends lost 3 bases and 0 bases, in that order; junction bases with no gene match: 11. CDR1 and CDR2 (germline): MNHNS, SASEGT. The CDR3 DNA follows: TGTGCCAGCAGTGAGACTCGGTCACTAGCGAGCTCCTACGAGCAGTACTTC. Translation gives CASSETRSLASSYEQYF.